Listed below are T cell receptor beta chains from one sample, sequenced in a study of blood T cell repertoires in COVID-19. Using immunoSEQ multiplex PCR, the repertoire was profiled, and TCRdb retains in-frame clones only, with some absent. This table has approximately 270,000 clones, around nine tenths appearing once. Specimen: peripheral blood. These receptors all stem from a man aged 25 to 40 with acute or convalescent COVID-19. Each CDR3 is given with its conserved first and last residue. A D gene is named only where the DNA matches it firmly. The size field is filled for only some rows; it gives once, few, many or a size class.

j_gene | v_gene | d_gene | abundance | CDR3aa | CDR3nt
TRBJ1-6 | TRBV4-1 | TRBD1 | once | CASSQEGQGNSPLHF | TGCGCCAGCAGCCAAGAGGGACAGGGAAATTCACCCCTCCACTTT
TRBJ1-4 | TRBV27 | TRBD1 | NA | CASSPDRGGKLFF | TGTGCCAGCAGTCCCGACAGGGGAGGAAAACTGTTTTTT
TRBJ1-1 | TRBV18 | NA | NA | CASSENPRVTEAFF | TGTGCCAGCTCAGAAAACCCACGGGTAACTGAAGCTTTCTTT
TRBJ2-5 | TRBV7-6 | NA | NA | CASSYPQRGFAEETQYF | TGTGCCAGCAGCTATCCGCAGAGGGGGTTTGCCGAAGAGACCCAGTACTTC
TRBJ2-1 | TRBV2 | NA | NA | CASTLSNEQFF | TGTGCCAGCACACTAAGCAATGAGCAGTTCTTC
TRBJ2-7 | TRBV5-1 | TRBD1 | NA | CASRRETGGHFTYEQYF | TGCGCCAGCCGAAGGGAAACAGGGGGCCATTTCACCTACGAGCAGTACTTC
TRBJ1-2 | TRBV28 | NA | once | CASSVNYGYTF | TGTGCCAGCAGTGTAAACTATGGCTACACCTTC
TRBJ1-4 | TRBV6-5 | TRBD1 | NA | CASSWQGAGGEKLFF | TGTGCCAGCAGTTGGCAGGGGGCAGGTGGTGAAAAACTGTTTTTT
TRBJ2-2 | TRBV29-1 | NA | NA | CSVSSRANTGELFF | TGCAGCGTCTCTTCCAGGGCGAACACCGGGGAGCTGTTTTTT
TRBJ1-5 | TRBV21-1 | NA | NA | CASSLRQGSNQPQHF | TGTGCCAGCAGCTTACGACAGGGAAGCAATCAGCCCCAGCATTTT
TRBJ1-5 | TRBV19 | TRBD1 | NA | CASSRKAGTDNQPQHF | TGTGCCAGTAGTCGAAAGGCCGGGACAGATAATCAGCCCCAGCATTTT
TRBJ2-4 | TRBV5-6 | NA | NA | CASNPLGGGVKNIQYF | TGTGCCAGCAACCCCCTGGGGGGGGGCGTTAAAAACATTCAGTACTTC
TRBJ2-6 | TRBV29-1 | NA | NA | CSVLGLRGSGANVLTF | TGCAGCGTTCTTGGGTTAAGGGGCTCTGGGGCCAACGTCCTGACTTTC